A single sample is the source of the 32 T cell receptor beta chains below, sequenced in a study of blood T cell repertoires in COVID-19 (dated by TCRdb to the early 2020s). Library preparation was by the immunoSEQ multiplex PCR assay. TCRdb took this table from immuneACCESS and kept in-frame rearrangements with V and J called. Such tables lack part of the clones; where checked against another copy, unresolved V genes explain under half of the gap, and the rest is unexplained. This sample has approximately 180,000 clones in its table, and 80% to 90% of those were observed once. In total, the top ten clones hold 2.5% to 3.5% of the sample. The sample comprised peripheral blood. These receptors were collected from a man aged 55 to 70 with acute or convalescent COVID-19.

This clone has ten or more counts. This chain connects TRBV29-1 to TRBJ1-2; 7 nucleotides align to TRBD1. Germline values: CDR1 SQVTM, CDR2 ANQGSEA. The CDR3 is 14 residues long. V trimming: 3 bases; J trimming: 5 bases; junction bases outside the gene matches: 9. CDR3 in amino acids: CSVEGRGVFYGYTF. CDR3 nucleotides: TGCAGCGTTGAGGGCAGGGGGGTGTTTTATGGCTACACCTTC.

J is TRBJ2-1 and V is TRBV7-3; 12 nucleotides align to TRBD2. This CDR3 is built from 16 residues. From germline, CDR1 is SGHTA and CDR2 FQGTGA. The V and J ends lost 5 bases and 4 bases, in that order; junction bases with no gene match: 6. CDR3 sequence reads: CASSRLAGVSYNEQFF. In DNA, the CDR3 is TGTGCCAGCAGCCGACTAGCGGGAGTGTCATACAATGAGCAGTTCTTC. The entire variable domain, with the rest obtained from reference TRBV7-3 and TRBJ2-1, is as follows: GAGVSQTPSNKVTEKGKYVELRCDPISGHTALYWYRQSLGQGPEFLIYFQGTGAADDSGLPNDRFFAVRPEGSVSTLKIQRTERGDSAVYLCASSRLAGVSYNEQFFGPGTRLTVL.

This chain links TRBV7-9 with TRBJ2-2; 9 bases align to TRBD1. Per germline, CDR1 SEHNR and CDR2 FQNEAQ (reference sequence). The CDR3 totals 15 residues. V was pared by 6 bases and J by 4 bases, with 6 bases of the junction left unmatched. In DNA form, the CDR3 reads TGTGCCAGCAGAGCACAGGGGGCGGTCACCGGGGAGCTGTTTTTT. Its protein product is CASRAQGAVTGELFF.

This chain connects TRBV19 to TRBJ2-7; TRBD2 is a possible D gene (5 bases). CDR1 and CDR2 from the germline V gene are LNHDA and SQIVND (reference sequence). V dropped 5 bases and J dropped 2 bases, with 16 bases sitting between them. The CDR3 loop spans 15 amino acids. The CDR3 loop is CASSLFSDGPYEQYF. The CDR3 coding sequence is TGTGCCAGTAGTCTATTTAGCGATGGGCCCTACGAGCAGTACTTC.

The V gene is TRBV7-6, the J gene TRBJ2-2; 13 bases are a match to TRBD2. This CDR3 contains 17 residues. Germline lookup yields CDR1 SGHVS and CDR2 FNYEAQ. Trimming cost V 1 base and J 7 bases; bases outside gene matches: 6. CDR3 sequence reads: CASSLGGTSGNVGELFF. DNA of the CDR3: TGTGCCAGCAGCTTAGGGGGGACTAGCGGGAACGTCGGGGAGCTGTTTTTT. Looking up the rest from reference TRBV7-6 and TRBJ2-2 gives the full variable domain: GAGVSQSPRYKVTKRGQDVALRCDPISGHVSLYWYRQALGQGPEFLTYFNYEAQQDKSGLPNDRFSAERPEGSISTLTIQRTEQRDSAMYRCASSLGGTSGNVGELFFGEGSRLTVL.

The J gene is TRBJ2-1, the V gene TRBV29-1, with D possibly matching TRBD2 (5 bases). CDR1 is SQVTM and CDR2 is ANQGSEA in the germline V gene. V lost 1 base and J 7 bases, leaving 23 bases between the germline ends. The CDR3 is 17 residues long. The CDR3 DNA reads as TGCAGCGTTGAAGGGGTAAGCGGAGTTAGAATAGGGAATGAGCAGTTCTTC. Translation gives CSVEGVSGVRIGNEQFF.

The rearrangement joins TRBV4-2 to TRBJ2-7; D gene uncertain. CDR1 is LGHNA, CDR2 YNFKEQ, per germline. The CDR3 runs to 15 residues. With 1 base removed from V and 4 bases from J, the gap between germline ends came to 14 bases. In DNA, the CDR3 is TGTGCCAGCAGCCAAGCTTCGTCACAAACGTACGAGCAGTACTTC. It yields the protein CASSQASSQTYEQYF.

J is TRBJ1-4 and V is TRBV4-3; D not certain. V shed 0 bases and J shed 1 base, with 15 bases lying between them. From germline, CDR1 is LGHNA and CDR2 YSLEER. The CDR3 runs 18 residues. CDR3 region: CASSQEWRRRLTNEKLFF. The CDR3 nucleotides read TGCGCCAGCAGCCAAGAGTGGAGACGAAGATTAACTAATGAAAAACTGTTTTTT.

The chain employs TRBV4-2 and TRBJ2-1; 9 bases are a match to TRBD2. The CDR3 is 16 residues long. Germline-derived CDR1 and CDR2 are LGHNA and YNFKEQ. The V segment lost 0 bases and the J segment 6 bases; nucleotides outside the gene matches: 6. The CDR3 loop is CASSQDVAGGGNEQFF. The CDR3 nucleotides read TGTGCCAGCAGCCAAGATGTGGCGGGAGGGGGCAATGAGCAGTTCTTC.

This chain uses TRBV9 with TRBJ2-7; 9 nucleotides align to TRBD2. The V segment lost 2 bases and the J segment 0 bases; nucleotides outside the gene matches: 3. CDR3 length equals 15 residues. Germline V gives CDR1 SGDLS, CDR2 YYNGEE. The DNA of the CDR3 is TGTGCCAGCAGCGTTAGCGGGAGTAACTCCTACGAGCAGTACTTC. Translating gives CASSVSGSNSYEQYF.

V usage is TRBV7-2 and J usage is TRBJ2-3, with 11 bases matching TRBD2. V lost 5 bases to trimming and J lost 0 bases; unmatched junction nucleotides: 4. CDR3 length: 16 residues. Germline values: CDR1 SGHTA, CDR2 FQGNSA. CDR3: CASSPRTSGSTDTQYF. DNA of the CDR3: TGTGCCAGCAGCCCAAGGACTAGCGGGAGCACAGATACGCAGTATTTT.

In its sample, this clone was seen a few times. The rearrangement links TRBV27 to TRBJ2-2; 7 nucleotides line up with TRBD1. V trimming: 5 bases; J trimming: 3 bases; junction bases outside the gene matches: 6. CDR1 is MNHEY and CDR2 is SMNVEV in the germline V gene (reference sequence). The CDR3 is 15 residues long. As DNA, the CDR3 is TGTGCCAGCAGTCCCAGGGACAGACACACCGGGGAGCTGTTTTTT. As protein: CASSPRDRHTGELFF.

This chain uses TRBV7-2 with TRBJ2-7; 7 bases agree with TRBD2. Germline V gene data show CDR1 as SGHTA and CDR2 as FQGNSA. After removal of 2 bases from V and 2 bases from J, the junction contained 6 bases not matched to a gene. The CDR3 totals 15 residues. In DNA form, the CDR3 reads TGTGCCAGCAGCTTACAGAGCGGGGCGACCTACGAGCAGTACTTC. Its translation: CASSLQSGATYEQYF.

There are a few counts of this clone. V is TRBV27 and J is TRBJ2-4, with 11 bases fitting TRBD2. With 8 bases clipped from V and 1 base from J, the junction kept 22 bases outside the gene matches. Per the germline V gene, CDR1 is MNHEY and CDR2 is SMNVEV (reference sequence). The CDR3 covers 21 residues. This chain's CDR3 is CASLTPGQGRASGRAKNIQYF. CDR3 sequence (DNA): TGTGCCAGCCTCACTCCGGGACAGGGCCGGGCTAGCGGGAGGGCCAAAAACATTCAGTACTTC.

This clone was counted once. The gene calls are TRBV5-1 and TRBJ2-7; D is perhaps TRBD1 (6 bases). CDR3 length equals 15 residues. Germline V lookup: CDR1 SGHRS, CDR2 YFSETQ. Trimming shortened V by 4 bases and J by 0 bases, and 14 bases separated the two germline ends. CDR3 in amino acids: CASSNRDGSSYEQYF. CDR3 DNA: TGCGCCAGCAGCAACAGGGATGGGAGCTCCTACGAGCAGTACTTC.

The V gene is TRBV3-1 (or the pseudogene TRBV3-2), the J gene TRBJ1-2, with 7 bases lining up with TRBD1. Germline loops: CDR1 LGHDT, CDR2 YNNKEL (reference sequence). Trimming cost V 3 bases and J 7 bases; bases outside gene matches: 11. This CDR3 region has 15 residues. Written as DNA, the CDR3 is TGTGCCAGCAGCCAGGGGGCGAGACAGGGTTTTGGCTACACCTTC. Protein sequence: CASSQGARQGFGYTF.

This clone was found a few times. The rearrangement links TRBV5-1 to TRBJ2-1; 9 nucleotides agree with TRBD2. From germline, CDR1 is SGHRS and CDR2 YFSETQ. J lost 8 bases, V lost 7 bases, and 7 bases had no gene match. The length of the CDR3 is 13 residues. The CDR3 coding sequence is TGCGCCAGCGGGACTAGCCGTAGCGATGAGCAGTTCTTC. This translates into CASGTSRSDEQFF.

This chain uses TRBV6-5 with TRBJ2-2; no clear D gene. The CDR3 is 14 residues long. Germline V gives CDR1 MNHEY, CDR2 SVGAGI. V was pared by 5 bases and J by 2 bases, with 9 bases between. This CDR3 is CASSTHLNTGELFF. CDR3 sequence (DNA): TGTGCCAGCAGTACTCACCTCAACACCGGGGAGCTGTTTTTT.

The chain carries TRBV2 and TRBJ2-7; 7 nucleotides agree with TRBD2. CDR1 is SNHLY and CDR2 is FYNNEI in the germline V gene. The length of the CDR3 is 14 residues. Trimming took 6 bases from V and 3 from J; bases not matched to a gene: 8. The chain's CDR3 is CASSREEGSYEQYF. For the CDR3, the DNA is TGTGCCAGCAGCCGGGAGGAGGGCAGCTACGAGCAGTACTTC.

The V and J genes are TRBV14 and TRBJ2-1, with 8 bases that match TRBD1. The V gene's germline CDR1 is SGHDN and CDR2 FVKESK. The CDR3 loop spans 14 amino acids. Trimming cost V 4 bases and J 8 bases; bases outside gene matches: 7. The CDR3 is CASSRRTGWDEQFF. The CDR3 nucleotides read TGTGCCAGCAGCCGGAGGACAGGGTGGGATGAGCAGTTCTTC. The whole variable domain, remainder taken from reference TRBV14 and TRBJ2-1, is EAGVTQFPSHSVIEKGQTVTLRCDPISGHDNLYWYRRVMGKEIKFLLHFVKESKQDESGMPNNRFLAERTGGTYSTLKVQPAELEDSGVYFCASSRRTGWDEQFFGPGTRLTVL.

This clone is a singleton in its sample. The rearrangement uses TRBV5-6 and TRBJ2-3; D unclear. In germline, CDR1 is SGHDT, CDR2 YYEEEE. The V and J ends lost 3 bases and 2 bases respectively, with 13 bases between them. The CDR3 runs to 15 residues. The DNA for the CDR3 is TGTGCCAGCAGCTCCTCAATGAGTTACACAGATACGCAGTATTTT. It encodes CASSSSMSYTDTQYF.

The chain uses TRBV7-6 and TRBJ1-6; the D gene is possibly TRBD1 (6 bases). The germline V gene encodes CDR1 SGHVS and CDR2 FNYEAQ. The CDR3 is made up of 13 amino acids. Between the trimmed V and J ends, which lost 5 bases and 9 bases, there was a span of 11 bases. The CDR3 loop reads CASSTQQGSPLHF. Here the CDR3 DNA reads TGTGCCAGCAGCACCCAACAGGGTTCACCCCTCCACTTT.

The chain uses TRBV3-1 (or the pseudogene TRBV3-2) and TRBJ1-5; 8 bases are a match to TRBD1. With V trimmed by 3 bases and J by 6 bases, 7 bases remained unmatched. CDR3 length: 15 residues. CDR1 and CDR2 from the germline V gene are LGHDT and YNNKEL (reference sequence). CDR3 sequence reads: CASSQSQGATQPQHF. Written as DNA, the CDR3 is TGTGCCAGCAGCCAGAGTCAGGGGGCAACTCAGCCCCAGCATTTT.

The V call is TRBV24-1, the J call TRBJ1-2; the match to TRBD1 covers 8 bases. CDR1 is KGHDR and CDR2 is SFDVKD in the germline V gene. The ends lost 5 bases at V and 6 bases at J; junction bases unmatched: 4. The CDR3 has 13 residues. The CDR3 loop reads CATSVPGQDGYTF. Here the CDR3 DNA reads TGTGCCACCAGTGTACCGGGACAGGATGGCTACACCTTC.

The chain has TRBV15 and TRBJ2-3, with D unresolved. V shed 0 bases and J shed 4 bases, with 8 bases lying between them. This CDR3 is built from 14 residues. From germline, CDR1 is LNHNV and CDR2 YYDKDF (reference sequence). The CDR3: CATSRDQLADTQYF. DNA for the CDR3: TGTGCCACCAGCAGAGATCAGCTAGCAGATACGCAGTATTTT.

The chain combines TRBV27 with TRBJ2-7; tentatively, D is TRBD2 (6 bases). Germline CDR1 and CDR2: MNHEY and SMNVEV (reference sequence). V was cut by 6 bases and J by 0 bases, with 24 bases left in between. This CDR3 region has 18 residues. The CDR3 coding sequence is TGTGCCAGCAGCTCACTAAACGCACTAGCCGGGAGCTCCTACGAGCAGTACTTC. Encoded protein: CASSSLNALAGSSYEQYF.

The chain carries TRBV18 and TRBJ1-2; TRBD1 aligns across 8 bases. Germline trimming cut 3 bases from V and 0 bases from J; bases unmatched to any gene: 9. This CDR3 comprises 17 residues. Germline V CDR1 and CDR2: KGHSH, LQKENI. The chain's CDR3 is CASSPLGQGHTNYGYTF. In nucleotides, the CDR3 is TGTGCCAGCTCACCTCTCGGACAGGGCCATACTAACTATGGCTACACCTTC.

This clone was seen repeatedly, ten times or more. The chain recombines TRBV28 with TRBJ2-3; 7 bases match TRBD2. This CDR3 is built from 16 residues. V gave up 5 bases and J gave up 2 bases; unmatched junction bases: 10. The germline CDR1 and CDR2 sequences are MDHEN and SYDVKM. CDR3 amino acids: CASSTPRLATTDTQYF. The CDR3 DNA is TGTGCCAGCAGTACCCCCCGACTAGCCACCACAGATACGCAGTATTTT.

The gene calls are TRBV4-3 and TRBJ2-1; 13 nucleotides line up with TRBD2. Germline V gene data show CDR1 as LGHNA and CDR2 as YSLEER. There are 19 residues in the CDR3. Trimming at V came to 4 bases and at J to 1 base, leaving 10 bases not matched to a gene. CDR3 residues: CASSLSLTSGRTSYNEQFF. CDR3 coding DNA: TGCGCCAGCAGCCTGTCCCTGACTAGCGGGAGGACTTCCTACAATGAGCAGTTCTTC.

The rearrangement links TRBV13 to TRBJ2-1, with 10 positions matching TRBD2. Germline CDR1 reads PRHDT; CDR2 reads FYEKMQ (reference sequence). The V and J ends lost 0 bases and 2 bases, in that order; junction bases with no gene match: 4. The CDR3 totals 17 residues. The CDR3 nucleotides are TGTGCCAGCAGCTTAGGCCCGAGCGGGAGGGCCTACAATGAGCAGTTCTTC. Its translation: CASSLGPSGRAYNEQFF.

This clone has just one count. The rearrangement links TRBV19 to TRBJ2-5; 11 bases map to TRBD2. Trimming removed 10 bases from V and 7 bases from J; junction bases left unmatched: 11. The CDR3 covers 14 residues. The germline V gene encodes CDR1 LNHDA and CDR2 SQIVND (reference sequence). The CDR3 coding sequence is TGTGCCACCGCAACTAGCGGGAGTGCTGGGACCCAGTACTTC. Its protein product is CATATSGSAGTQYF.

This clone was observed a handful of times. The DNA of the CDR3 is TGCGCCAGCAGCCAAGATCCGACAATTTACAATGAGCAGTTCTTC. The encoded protein is CASSQDPTIYNEQFF. The V and J genes are TRBV4-1 and TRBJ2-1; no definite D call. Germline V gives CDR1 MGHRA, CDR2 YSYEKL. The CDR3 is 15 residues long. Trimming pared 0 bases from V and 4 bases from J, leaving 10 bases between.